The clone carrying this T cell receptor beta chain was detected only a few times. The germline V gene has CDR1 SGHVS and CDR2 FQNEAQ. Trimming cost V 1 base and J 2 bases, with 12 bases left between them. The CDR3 contains 16 residues. This record belongs to a study of T-cell reconstitution after alpha-beta-depleted transplantation in children. Unique molecular identifiers featured in how the TCRbeta library was prepared. TCRdb re-called the PCR reads with MiXCR, one entry per CDR3 protein. The sample contains around 530,000 distinct CDR3 sequences, approximately 32% of which appear only once. This specimen consisted of PBMCs from the stem cell graft donor, obtained from the stem cell graft. The sequence derives from a human donor who donated a stem cell graft to a child with aplastic anemia. The V call is TRBV7-8, the J call TRBJ1-5; D possibly corresponds to TRBD1 (5 bases). Here the CDR3 DNA reads TGTGCCAGCAGCTTAGAGGCAGGGTGGGGCAATCAGCCCCAGCATTTT. Protein sequence: CASSLEAGWGNQPQHF.